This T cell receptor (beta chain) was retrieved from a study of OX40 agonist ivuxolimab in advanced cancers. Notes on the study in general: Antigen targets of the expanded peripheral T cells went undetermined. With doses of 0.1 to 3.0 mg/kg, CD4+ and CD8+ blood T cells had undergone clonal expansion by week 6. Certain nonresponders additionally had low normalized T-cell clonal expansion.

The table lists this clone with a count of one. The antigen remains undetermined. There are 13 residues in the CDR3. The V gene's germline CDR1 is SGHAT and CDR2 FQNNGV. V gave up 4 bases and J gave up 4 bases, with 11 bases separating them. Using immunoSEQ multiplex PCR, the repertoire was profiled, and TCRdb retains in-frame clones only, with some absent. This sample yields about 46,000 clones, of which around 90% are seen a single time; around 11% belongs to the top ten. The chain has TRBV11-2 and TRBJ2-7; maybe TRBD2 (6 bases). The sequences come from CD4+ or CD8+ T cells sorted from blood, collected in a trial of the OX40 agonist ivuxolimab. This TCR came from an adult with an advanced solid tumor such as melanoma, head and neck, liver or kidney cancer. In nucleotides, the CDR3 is TGTGCCAGCAGCTCGCCCGGGACTTACGAGCAGTACTTC. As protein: CASSSPGTYEQYF.